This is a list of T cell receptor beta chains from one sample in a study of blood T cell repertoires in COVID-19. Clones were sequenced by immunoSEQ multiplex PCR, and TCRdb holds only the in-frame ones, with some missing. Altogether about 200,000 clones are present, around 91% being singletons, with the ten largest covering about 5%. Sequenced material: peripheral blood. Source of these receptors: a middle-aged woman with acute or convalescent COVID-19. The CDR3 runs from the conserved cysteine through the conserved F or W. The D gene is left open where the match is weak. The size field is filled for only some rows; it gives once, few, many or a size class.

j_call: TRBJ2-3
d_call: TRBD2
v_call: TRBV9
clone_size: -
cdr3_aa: CASSVPAGVSTDTQYF
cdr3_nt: TGTGCCAGCAGCGTACCAGCGGGGGTTAGCACAGATACGCAGTATTTT

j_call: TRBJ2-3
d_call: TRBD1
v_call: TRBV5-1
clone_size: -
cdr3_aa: CASSHGQGVGTDTQYF
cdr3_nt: TGCGCCAGCAGTCACGGACAGGGCGTGGGCACAGATACGCAGTATTTT

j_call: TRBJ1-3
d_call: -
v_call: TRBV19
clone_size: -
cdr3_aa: CATKGGDTGNTIYF
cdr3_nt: TGTGCCACAAAAGGGGGGGATACTGGAAACACCATATATTTT

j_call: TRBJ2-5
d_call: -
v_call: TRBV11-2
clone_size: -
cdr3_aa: CASSPFRGAQETQYF
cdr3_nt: TGTGCCAGCAGCCCTTTCCGGGGGGCCCAAGAGACCCAGTACTTC

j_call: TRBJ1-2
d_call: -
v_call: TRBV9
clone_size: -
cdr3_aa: CASSVGAELHNISPYGYTF
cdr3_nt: TGTGCCAGCAGCGTAGGGGCTGAGCTCCATAACATCTCTCCATATGGCTACACCTTC

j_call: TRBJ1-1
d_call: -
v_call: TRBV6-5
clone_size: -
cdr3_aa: CASSYVGGRANTEAFF
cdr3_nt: TGTGCCAGCAGTTACGTAGGCGGCAGAGCGAACACTGAAGCTTTCTTT

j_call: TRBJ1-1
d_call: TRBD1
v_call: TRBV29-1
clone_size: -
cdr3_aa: CSFTGTAYLALTEAFF
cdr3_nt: TGCAGCTTTACCGGGACAGCCTATTTAGCCCTCACTGAAGCTTTCTTT

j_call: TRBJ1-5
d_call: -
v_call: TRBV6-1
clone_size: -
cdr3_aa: CASSELGSNQPQHF
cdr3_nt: TGTGCCAGCAGTGAACTCGGTAGCAATCAGCCCCAGCATTTT

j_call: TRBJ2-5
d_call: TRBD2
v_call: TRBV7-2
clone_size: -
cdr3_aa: CASSPWGLAGGKTQYF
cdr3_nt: TGTGCCAGCAGCCCCTGGGGACTAGCGGGGGGAAAGACCCAGTACTTC

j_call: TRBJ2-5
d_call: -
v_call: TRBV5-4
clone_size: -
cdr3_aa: CASSLKGPETQYF
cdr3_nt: TGTGCCAGCAGCTTGAAGGGGCCAGAGACCCAGTACTTC

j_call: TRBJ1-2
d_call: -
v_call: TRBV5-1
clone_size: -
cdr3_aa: CASSLAQDHGYTF
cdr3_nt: TGCGCCAGCAGCTTAGCACAGGACCATGGCTACACCTTC

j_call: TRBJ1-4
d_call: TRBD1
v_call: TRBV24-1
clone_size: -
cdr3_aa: CATSDSGTGNPNEKLFF
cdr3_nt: TGTGCCACCAGTGATTCCGGGACAGGCAACCCGAATGAAAAACTGTTTTTT

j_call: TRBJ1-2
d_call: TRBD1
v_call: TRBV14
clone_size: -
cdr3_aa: CASSLRTGRLFFGYTF
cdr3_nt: TGTGCCAGCAGCCTACGGACAGGCCGCCTGTTCTTTGGCTACACCTTC

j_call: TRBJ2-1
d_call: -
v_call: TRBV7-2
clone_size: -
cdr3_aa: CASSLTQYNEQFF
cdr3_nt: TGTGCCAGCAGCCTAACACAGTACAATGAGCAGTTCTTC

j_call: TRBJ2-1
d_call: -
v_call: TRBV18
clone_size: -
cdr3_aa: CASSPTTLVGQFF
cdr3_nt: TGTGCCAGCTCACCAACCACCCTAGTGGGGCAGTTCTTC

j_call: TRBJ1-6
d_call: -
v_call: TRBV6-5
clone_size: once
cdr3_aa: CASKGSYNSPLHF
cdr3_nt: TGTGCCAGCAAGGGGTCCTATAATTCACCCCTCCACTTT

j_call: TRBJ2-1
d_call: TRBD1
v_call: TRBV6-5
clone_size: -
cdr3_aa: CASRSPGQGRNEQFF
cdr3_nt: TGTGCCAGCAGATCCCCCGGACAGGGACGCAATGAGCAGTTCTTC

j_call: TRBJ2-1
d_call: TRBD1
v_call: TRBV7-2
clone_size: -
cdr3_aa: CASSLAKGQGNNEQFF
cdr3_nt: TGTGCCAGCAGCTTAGCGAAAGGACAGGGCAACAATGAGCAGTTCTTC

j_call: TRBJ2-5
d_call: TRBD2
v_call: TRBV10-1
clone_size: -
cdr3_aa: CASRERGGSETQYF
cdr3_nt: TGCGCCAGCAGGGAGCGGGGGGGATCAGAGACCCAGTACTTC

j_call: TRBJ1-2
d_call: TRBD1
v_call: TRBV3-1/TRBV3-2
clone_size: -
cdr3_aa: CASSDRGLACTF
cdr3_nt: TGTGCCAGCTCCGACAGGGGCCTGGCTTGCACCTTC

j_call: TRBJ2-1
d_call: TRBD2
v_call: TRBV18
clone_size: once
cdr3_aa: CASSLYPGLVDPTTSSYNEQFF
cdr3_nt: TGTGCCAGCTCACTCTACCCGGGACTAGTCGACCCCACCACCAGCTCCTACAATGAGCAGTTCTTC

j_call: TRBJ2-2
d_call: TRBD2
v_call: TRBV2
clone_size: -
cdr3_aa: CASRASGGNTGELFF
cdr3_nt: TGTGCCAGCAGGGCTAGCGGGGGGAACACCGGGGAGCTGTTTTTT

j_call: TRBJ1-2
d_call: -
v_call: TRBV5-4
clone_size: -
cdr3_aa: CASSLEQVANYGYTF
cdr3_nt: TGTGCCAGCAGCTTGGAACAGGTAGCTAACTATGGCTACACCTTC

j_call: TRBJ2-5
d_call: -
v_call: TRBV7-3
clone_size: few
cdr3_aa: CASSPRGAETQYF
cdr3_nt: TGTGCCAGCAGCCCTCGGGGGGCAGAGACCCAGTACTTC

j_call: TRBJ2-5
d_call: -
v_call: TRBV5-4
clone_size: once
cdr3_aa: CASSLDQTSRDKETQYF
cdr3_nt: TGTGCCAGCAGCTTGGACCAAACCTCCCGGGACAAGGAGACCCAGTACTTC